The present T cell receptor beta chain was sequenced within a study of blood T cell repertoires in COVID-19. Overall study context: COVID-19 samples, acute and convalescent, were from the United States, Italy and Spain. PBMCs, B-cell-depleted T cells, or T cells provided the cDNA or gDNA that made up the material.

Germline V gene lookup returns CDR1 SGHDT and CDR2 YYEEEE. This CDR3 is 15 amino acids long. The ends lost 4 bases at V and 4 bases at J; junction bases unmatched: 5. The authors' processing: Reference gene primer amplification yielded estimated nucleated cell counts. Sequencing used immunoSEQ multiplex PCR; TCRdb keeps in-frame clones, though not all of them. Clone size and the V and J calls come from that table; the DNA yielded D and trimming. The sample has fewer than 350,000 clones; approximately 90% are singletons. Patients of the Seattle cohort, enrolled during active infection, were followed longitudinally.

V and J are TRBV5-6 and TRBJ2-7, with 13 positions matching TRBD2. The receptor's source is a woman aged 25-40 years with COVID-19, enrolled during active disease. The specimen was peripheral blood. CDR3 DNA sequence: TGTGCCAGCAGCCGTGGGACTAGCGGGGCTTACGAGCAGTACTTC. Protein: CASSRGTSGAYEQYF.